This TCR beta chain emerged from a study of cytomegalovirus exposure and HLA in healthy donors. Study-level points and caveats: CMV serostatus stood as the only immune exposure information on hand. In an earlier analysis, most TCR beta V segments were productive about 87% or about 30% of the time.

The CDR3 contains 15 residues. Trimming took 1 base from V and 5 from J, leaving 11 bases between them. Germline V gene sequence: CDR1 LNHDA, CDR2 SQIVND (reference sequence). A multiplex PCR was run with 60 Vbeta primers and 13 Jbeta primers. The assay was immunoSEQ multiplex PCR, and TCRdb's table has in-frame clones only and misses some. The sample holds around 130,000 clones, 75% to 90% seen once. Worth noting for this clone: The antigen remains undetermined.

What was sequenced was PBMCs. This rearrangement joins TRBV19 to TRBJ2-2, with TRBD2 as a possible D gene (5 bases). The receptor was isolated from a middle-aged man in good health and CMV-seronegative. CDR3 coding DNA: TGTGCCAGTAGTATAGTACCAAGGACTACCGGGGAGCTGTTTTTT. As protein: CASSIVPRTTGELFF.